A selection of T cell receptor beta chains follows, all from one sample in a study of T cell responses to AZD1222 COVID-19 vaccine. Generated by immunoSEQ multiplex PCR, the TCRdb table keeps only in-frame clones and is missing some. Among 87,000 or so clones listed, around 87% were seen once. This sample comprised peripheral blood, obtained on day 0 of AZD1222 vaccination. These receptors were taken from an adult in good health. Both conserved end residues are part of each CDR3.

TRBV6-5	TRBJ2-3	CASSEDTQYF
TRBV3-1/TRBV3-2	TRBJ2-5	CASSQFGGETQYF
TRBV6-2/TRBV6-3	TRBJ2-3	CVSSYPGLAGHRSTQYF
TRBV5-1	TRBJ2-3	CASSLAAGANTDTQYF
TRBV30	TRBJ1-4	CAWSVGQGYEKLFF
TRBV6-6	TRBJ1-1	CASSPPGGNTEAFF
TRBV7-2	TRBJ2-1	CASSPPRGGSNEQFF
TRBV5-4	TRBJ2-7	CASSAGTAHSYEQYF
TRBV7-8	TRBJ2-7	CASSSSGGRYEQYF
TRBV18	TRBJ2-1	CASSPPVIRNEQFF
TRBV19	TRBJ1-6	CATPRAVYNSPLHF
TRBV29-1	TRBJ2-2	CSVRTQNTGELFF
TRBV27	TRBJ2-7	CASDTRREQYF
TRBV28	TRBJ2-3	CASRERGAITDTQYF
TRBV7-9	TRBJ1-2	CASSLGTVPGYTF
TRBV7-9	TRBJ1-6	CASGPGARNSPLHF
TRBV6-6	TRBJ1-2	CASSYSFGQGNGYTF
TRBV5-1	TRBJ1-2	CASSSPDRGVSVGYGYTF
TRBV19	TRBJ2-2	CASLPQGANKLFF
TRBV2	TRBJ1-1	CASKIGKGATEAFF
TRBV6-2/TRBV6-3	TRBJ1-2	CASSNSYGYTF
TRBV7-2	TRBJ2-5	CASSLVGGGGIQETQYF
TRBV5-1	TRBJ2-1	CASSPVAGGPEQFF
TRBV12-3/TRBV12-4	TRBJ2-5	CASSADRRETQYF
TRBV5-1	TRBJ1-2	CASSPGQGEGYTF
TRBV29-1	TRBJ1-2	CSEKQGNGYTF
TRBV2	TRBJ2-5	CASSGQAGGKETQYF
TRBV4-3	TRBJ2-1	CASSQDRQASYNEQFF
TRBV3-1/TRBV3-2	TRBJ1-5	CASSWGRGPDQPQHF
TRBV18	TRBJ1-2	CASSLGAGEYGYTF
TRBV6-5	TRBJ1-1	CATYPAGAMNTEAFF
TRBV3-1/TRBV3-2	TRBJ2-3	CASSPTSGFTDTQYF
TRBV5-1	TRBJ1-5	CASPGGVSNQPQHF
TRBV7-3	TRBJ1-6	CASSDQGGSSPLHF
TRBV7-9	TRBJ1-1	CASSSSGTGARDTEAFF
TRBV18	TRBJ2-2	CASSPRKRGGGDTGELFF
TRBV9	TRBJ2-3	CASSVSGGLDTQYF
TRBV10-3	TRBJ1-1	CAISTRDRVSEAFF
TRBV27	TRBJ2-4	CASSGGARGNIQYF
TRBV24-1	TRBJ2-3	CATSDPDGRDTQYF
TRBV7-9	TRBJ2-3	CASSMNSGGALTDTQYF
TRBV21-1	TRBJ1-6	CASSKREQGDRNSPLHF
TRBV30	TRBJ1-5	CAWSRQGNQPQHF
TRBV6-5	TRBJ1-6	CASSSDRGNSPLHF
TRBV7-2	TRBJ2-5	CASSSSQGGQETQYF
TRBV2	TRBJ2-7	CASKVYRNYEQYF
TRBV19	TRBJ1-4	CASSILRTVTHEKLFF
TRBV4-3	TRBJ2-7	CASSQAVWGKPPYEQYF
TRBV12-3/TRBV12-4	TRBJ2-1	CASRALYNEQFF
TRBV6-5	TRBJ2-2	CASKPNTGELFF
TRBV7-6	TRBJ1-3	CASVTGPSGNTIYF
TRBV5-1	TRBJ2-7	CASSPLGTATYEQYF
TRBV5-5	TRBJ1-6	CASSLAGNNSPLHF
TRBV3-1/TRBV3-2	TRBJ2-3	CASSPLGSGGVSDTQYF
TRBV5-1	TRBJ2-7	CASSGPGGEQYF